This T cell receptor (beta chain) appears in the sequencing data of a study of T cell repertoires in cytomegalovirus infection. Overall study findings and caveats: Of the TCR beta families, the public ones yielded a cumulative frequency that identified carriers of CMV plus the relevant HLA.

CDR1 ENHRY and CDR2 SYGVKD come from the germline V gene. V gave up 4 bases and J gave up 4 bases, with 17 bases separating them. CDR3 length: 16 residues. In the case of this clonotype: Its antigen is unidentified.

TCRdb reprocessed the reads with MiXCR, giving one entry per CDR3 protein. Found here are about 770,000 distinct CDR3 sequences, 25% to 30% of them singletons; the top ten hold around 13%. The sequence was obtained from a human donor in good health (CMV status not recorded). Some clones in this sample may be carry-over from other donors' samples. Here the sequenced sample was cultured CD8+ T cells from PBMCs, taken from culture after CMV antigen stimulation. This sequence joins TRBV10-3 and TRBJ2-1; perhaps TRBD2 as D (6 bases). This CDR3 reads CAISVSGLRGYNEQFF. The CDR3 coding sequence is TGTGCCATCAGTGTATCGGGGCTCCGGGGGTACAATGAGCAGTTCTTC.